This T cell receptor beta chain is drawn from a study of T cells in Graves' hyperthyroidism and ophthalmopathy. Researchers took RNA transcripts and amplified the TCR beta CDR3 regions from them. The study used the HTBI primer set for a first-round RT-PCR of the TCR CDR3. TCRdb fed the multiplex PCR reads into MiXCR, producing one record per CDR3 protein. Of hundreds of thousands of distinct CDR3 sequences detected, 35% appear once; the ten largest clones hold about a third. V lost 3 bases to trimming and J lost 5 bases; unmatched junction nucleotides: 10. The germline V gene encodes CDR1 SGHRS and CDR2 YFSETQ. The CDR3 is 16 amino acids. Overall study results and limits: Ophthalmopathy was model-predicted a median about 7.1 months pre-onset.

There are many counts of this clonotype. The antigen remains unidentified. Lactation, pregnancy, other autoimmune disease or uncontrolled infection excluded patients. The authors obtained PBMCs from 10 ml of fresh peripheral blood. This clonotype was sampled from a woman between 35 and 50 years old with Graves' hyperthyroidism. The sequencing input was blood. The J gene is TRBJ2-7, the V gene TRBV5-1, with 11 nucleotides matching TRBD1. DNA for the CDR3: TGCGCCAGCAGCTGGAATGGACAGGGGGCGGGAGACGAGCAGTACTTC. This encodes CASSWNGQGAGDEQYF.